Listed below are T cell receptor beta chains from one sample, sequenced in a study of response to subunit inactivated influenza vaccine. TCRdb fed the RT-PCR reads into MiXCR, producing one record per CDR3 protein. This sample has roughly 550,000 distinct CDR3 sequences, with under 25% found just once. The sample was also linked to a second study, of T cells expressing NK-cell markers.

The sample was CD4+ T cells sorted from PBMCs, taken about 11 days after vaccination. These TCRs come from a man aged 50-60 years who received an inactivated influenza vaccine. Both conserved end residues are part of each CDR3. D genes are given only for firm matches. Expanded clones are given a class, and other clones once, few, many or no size at all.

>TRBD2|TRBJ2-7|few|TRBV6-5
CASSYPRGGRYEQYF
TGTGCCAGCAGTTACCCACGGGGCGGGAGGTACGAGCAGTACTTC
>NA|TRBJ2-2|NA|TRBV5-8
CASSLRGATGELFF
TGTGCCAGCAGCCTGCGAGGTGCCACCGGGGAGCTGTTTTTT
>NA|TRBJ2-3|many|TRBV5-1
CASSLDKGGDTQYF
TGCGCCAGCAGCTTGGATAAGGGCGGGGATACGCAGTATTTT
>NA|TRBJ2-7|few|TRBV6-1
CASRWLPGLSYEQYF
TGTGCCAGCAGGTGGCTGCCGGGACTTTCCTACGAGCAGTACTTC
>NA|TRBJ1-5|NA|TRBV30
CAWRVGGVEPQHF
TGTGCCTGGAGAGTAGGTGGGGTTGAGCCCCAGCATTTT
>TRBD1|TRBJ2-5|few|TRBV7-4
CASSLCWPTGKETQYF
TGTGCCAGCAGCTTATGTTGGCCGACAGGGAAAGAGACCCAGTACTTC
>NA|TRBJ2-1|few|TRBV20-1
CSASDLLTHNYNEQFF
TGCAGTGCTAGTGACCTCCTCACCCATAACTACAATGAGCAGTTCTTC
>NA|TRBJ2-3|NA|TRBV12-3/TRBV12-4
CASSFSKGDTQYF
TGTGCCAGCAGTTTCTCTAAGGGGGATACGCAGTATTTT
>NA|TRBJ2-3|NA|TRBV6-5
CASSSNKGRGGTDTQYF
TGTGCCAGCAGTTCAAACAAGGGCAGGGGGGGCACAGATACGCAGTATTTT
>TRBD2|TRBJ2-5|NA|TRBV29-1
CSVSGGGLPEETQYF
TGCAGCGTTAGCGGGGGCGGCCTTCCAGAGGAGACCCAGTACTTC
>NA|TRBJ1-2|NA|TRBV7-9
CASSLQGFYGYTF
TGTGCCAGCAGCTTGCAGGGATTCTATGGCTACACCTTC